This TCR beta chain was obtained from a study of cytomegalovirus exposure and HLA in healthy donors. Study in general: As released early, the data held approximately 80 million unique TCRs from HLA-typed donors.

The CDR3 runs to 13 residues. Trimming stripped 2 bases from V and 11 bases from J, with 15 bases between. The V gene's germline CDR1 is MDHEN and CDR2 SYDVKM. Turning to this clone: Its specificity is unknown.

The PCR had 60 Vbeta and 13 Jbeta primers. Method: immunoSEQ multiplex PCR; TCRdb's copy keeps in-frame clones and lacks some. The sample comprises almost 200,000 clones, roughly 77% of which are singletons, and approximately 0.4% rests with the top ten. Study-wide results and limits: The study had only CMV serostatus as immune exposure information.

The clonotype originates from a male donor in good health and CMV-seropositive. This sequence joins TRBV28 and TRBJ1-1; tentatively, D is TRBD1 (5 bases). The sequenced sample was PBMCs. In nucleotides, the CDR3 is TGTGCCAGCAGTTTAACGGGTGGGCGGGGCGCTTTCTTT. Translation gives CASSLTGGRGAFF.